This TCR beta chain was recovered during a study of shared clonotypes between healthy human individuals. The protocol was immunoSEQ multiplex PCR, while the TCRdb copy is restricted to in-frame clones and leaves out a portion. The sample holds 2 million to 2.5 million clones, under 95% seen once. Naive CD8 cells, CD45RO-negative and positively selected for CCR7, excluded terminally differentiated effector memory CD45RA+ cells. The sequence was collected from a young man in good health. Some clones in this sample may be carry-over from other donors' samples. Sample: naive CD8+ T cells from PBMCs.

CDR3 DNA: TGTGCCAGCAGCGATGGGACAGGGGGAGTACGCAATCAGCCCCAGCATTTT. Its protein product is CASSDGTGGVRNQPQHF. The chain combines TRBV27 with TRBJ1-5, with 11 bases aligning to TRBD1. From germline, CDR1 is MNHEY and CDR2 SMNVEV (reference sequence). This CDR3 is built from 17 residues. V lost 6 bases and J lost 2; bases outside the gene matches: 9.